This passage covers 4 T cell receptor beta chains from one sample sequenced in a study of T cells in Graves' hyperthyroidism and ophthalmopathy. Amplification targeted TCR beta CDR3 regions from RNA transcripts. The primer set for the first-round RT-PCR of the TCR CDR3 was HTBI. MiXCR, applied by TCRdb to the multiplex PCR reads, yields one record per CDR3 protein. The repertoire holds hundreds of thousands of distinct CDR3 sequences, 12% to 15% seen once, with 10% in the top ten. Sequencing was done on a sample of blood. The receptors originated from a woman under 30 with Graves' hyperthyroidism.

This clonotype was counted a few times. The chain is built from TRBV6-5 and TRBJ2-1; 8 nucleotides match TRBD2. Germline lookup yields CDR1 MNHEY and CDR2 SVGAGI. J lost 6 bases, V lost 2 bases, and 12 bases had no gene match. This CDR3 has 17 amino acids. The CDR3 DNA reads TGTGCCAGCAGTTACCAAAAAAGCGGGAGAAACACCAATGAGCAGTTCTTC. As protein: CASSYQKSGRNTNEQFF.

This clonotype was recorded many times. The chain joins TRBV11-2 to TRBJ2-3; 7 nucleotides agree with TRBD2. CDR3 length: 16 amino acids. The junction had 15 bases not matched to a gene; V was cut back by 5 bases and J by 7 bases. The germline gives CDR1 SGHAT, CDR2 FQNNGV. The CDR3 region has the DNA TGTGCCAGCAGCCCGATATTGGGGGGGAGGGCTCATACGCAGTATTTT. This gives the protein CASSPILGGRAHTQYF.

V gene TRBV20-1 combines with J gene TRBJ1-4, with 7 positions matching TRBD1. CDR3 length: 18 amino acids. V shed 1 base, J shed 0 bases, and the junction held 11 bases outside the gene matches. Germline V gives CDR1 DFQATT, CDR2 SNEGSKA (reference sequence). The CDR3 DNA reads as TGCAGTGCTAGAGGCAGGGGGGAAACCATAGCAACTAATGAAAAACTGTTTTTT. Its protein is CSARGRGETIATNEKLFF.

There are a few counts of this clonotype. The V gene is TRBV18, the J gene TRBJ2-5; TRBD1 matches 8 bases. Germline-derived CDR1 and CDR2 are KGHSH and LQKENI. Trimming removed 3 bases from V and 4 bases from J; junction bases left unmatched: 4. The CDR3 consists of 14 residues. CDR3 amino acids: CASSPQTGAETQYF. CDR3 in DNA: TGTGCCAGCTCACCTCAGACAGGGGCAGAGACCCAGTACTTC. Using reference TRBV18 and TRBJ2-5 for the parts outside the CDR3, the full variable domain is NAGVMQNPRHLVRRRGQEARLRCSPMKGHSHVYWYRQLPEEGLKFMVYLQKENIIDESGMPKERFSAEFPKEGPSILRIQQVVRGDSAAYFCASSPQTGAETQYFGPGTRLLVL.